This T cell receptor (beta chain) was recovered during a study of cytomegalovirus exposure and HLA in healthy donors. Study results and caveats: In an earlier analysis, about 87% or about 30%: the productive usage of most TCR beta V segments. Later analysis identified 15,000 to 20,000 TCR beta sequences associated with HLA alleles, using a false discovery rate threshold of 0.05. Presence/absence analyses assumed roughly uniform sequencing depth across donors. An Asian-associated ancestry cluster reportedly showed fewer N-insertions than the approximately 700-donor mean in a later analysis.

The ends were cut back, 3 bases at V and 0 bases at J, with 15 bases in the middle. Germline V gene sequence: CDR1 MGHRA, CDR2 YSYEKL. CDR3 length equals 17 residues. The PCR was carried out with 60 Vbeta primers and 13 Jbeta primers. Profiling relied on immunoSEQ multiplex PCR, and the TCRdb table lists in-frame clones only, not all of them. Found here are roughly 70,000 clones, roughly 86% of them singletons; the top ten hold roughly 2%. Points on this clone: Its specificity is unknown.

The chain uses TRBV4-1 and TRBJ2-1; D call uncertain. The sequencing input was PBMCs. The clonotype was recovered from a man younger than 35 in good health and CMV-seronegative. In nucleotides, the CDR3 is TGCGCCAGCAGCCAGGCCGATTTACGGAGCTCCTACAATGAGCAGTTCTTC. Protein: CASSQADLRSSYNEQFF.